This entry lists 4 T cell receptor beta chains sequenced from one sample in a study of cytomegalovirus exposure and HLA in healthy donors. PCR was performed using 60 Vbeta and 13 Jbeta primers. The assay was immunoSEQ multiplex PCR, and TCRdb's table has in-frame clones only and misses some. Here the sample spans some 180,000 clones, about 12% being singletons. Sequenced: PBMCs. The receptors originated from a man aged 50 to 59 in good health and CMV-seropositive.

This clone has a handful of counts. This chain uses TRBV7-3 with TRBJ1-2; 7 bases map to TRBD1. V gave up 5 bases and J gave up 8 bases; unmatched junction bases: 8. Germline lookup yields CDR1 SGHTA and CDR2 FQGTGA. The CDR3 loop spans 13 amino acids. The CDR3 DNA sequence: TGTGCCAGCAGCGCAACAGGGGAAGGAGGCTACACCTTC. Its translation: CASSATGEGGYTF.

This clone was seen a few times. The CDR3 DNA reads TGTGCCAGCAGCCTCTTAGGCCGTGTCGGGGGGGCCAGCACAGATACGCAGTATTTT. Protein product: CASSLLGRVGGASTDTQYF. The chain joins TRBV7-6 to TRBJ2-3, with 8 bases that match TRBD2. Unmatched junction bases numbered 16, after V lost 5 bases and J lost 0 bases. CDR3 length equals 19 residues. Germline lookup yields CDR1 SGHVS and CDR2 FNYEAQ.

This chain uses TRBV21-1 with TRBJ1-5; TRBD1 is the table's D call and was not checked against the DNA. TRBV21-1 is a pseudogene. The CDR3 loop spans 16 amino acids. The CDR3 region has the DNA TGTGCCAGCAGCCAAGGGTCCAGTCCTAGCAATCAGCCCCAGCATTTT. It yields the protein CASSQGSSPSNQPQHF.

There are a few counts of this clone. This chain uses TRBV30 with TRBJ1-3; no definite D call. Germline CDR1 GTSNPN, CDR2 SVGIG (reference sequence). Trimming pared 1 base from V and 4 bases from J, leaving 8 bases between. The CDR3 consists of 13 residues. CDR3 coding DNA: TGTGCCTGGAGTGGGAGGTCCGGAAACACCATATATTTT. Translated, it gives CAWSGRSGNTIYF. The complete variable domain, with remaining parts taken from reference TRBV30 and TRBJ1-3, reads SQTIHQWPATLVQPVGSPLSLECTVEGTSNPNLYWYRQAAGRGLQLLFYSVGIGQISSEVPQNLSASRPQDRQFILSSKKLLLSDSGFYLCAWSGRSGNTIYFGEGSWLTVV.